A selection of T cell receptor beta chains follows, all from one sample in a study of T-cell memory formation after mild COVID-19. TCRdb ran MiXCR on the 5' RACE reads and lists one entry per CDR3 protein. The table records about 190,000 distinct CDR3 sequences, 20% to 25% of them present only once. Sequenced sample: PBMCs or a T cell subset sorted from them (not recorded which). These receptor sequences come from an adult woman who had mild COVID-19 (a few samples of this study predate the infection). Cell type and time point are not known. The CDR3 runs from the conserved cysteine through the conserved F or W. Fields, in order: clone size, J gene, CDR3 length, V gene, D gene, CDR3 DNA, CDR3 protein. D genes are given only for firm matches. Clone sizes are given selectively: once, few, many, or a class where the clone is expanded.

size: NA; J: TRBJ2-1; length: 13; V: TRBV6-5; D: NA; DNA: TGTGCCAGCAGTTACACCAGGGCCAATGAGCAGTTCTTC; CDR3: CASSYTRANEQFF
size: few; J: TRBJ2-2; length: 15; V: TRBV7-8; D: TRBD1; DNA: TGTGCCAGCAGCTCAGGGACAGGGCACACCGGGGAGCTGTTTTTT; CDR3: CASSSGTGHTGELFF
size: NA; J: TRBJ2-1; length: 16; V: TRBV12-3/TRBV12-4; D: TRBD2; DNA: TGTGCCAGCAGTTCAGCTCCTAGCGGGGACTACAATGAGCAGTTCTTC; CDR3: CASSSAPSGDYNEQFF
size: NA; J: TRBJ1-4; length: 13; V: TRBV15; D: NA; DNA: TGTGCCACCAGCGAAACGCGGACTGAAAAACTGTTTTTT; CDR3: CATSETRTEKLFF
size: NA; J: TRBJ2-1; length: 13; V: TRBV9; D: NA; DNA: TGTGCCAGCACTTCCCCACCCGAGGATGAGCAGTTCTTC; CDR3: CASTSPPEDEQFF
size: NA; J: TRBJ1-2; length: 17; V: TRBV18; D: TRBD1; DNA: TGTGCCAGCTCACCAGAGGGACAGGGCTATGGAGGCTATGGCTACACCTTC; CDR3: CASSPEGQGYGGYGYTF
size: NA; J: TRBJ2-5; length: 19; V: TRBV3-1; D: NA; DNA: TGTGCCAGCAGCGAGCTAGGGCGGAGGGATAGCGGACCACAAGAGACCCAGTACTTC; CDR3: CASSELGRRDSGPQETQYF
size: NA; J: TRBJ2-2; length: 15; V: TRBV6-5; D: NA; DNA: TGTGCCAGCAGTCGGGGACTGGGGGGCGCCGGGGAGCTGTTTTTT; CDR3: CASSRGLGGAGELFF
size: few; J: TRBJ1-3; length: 15; V: TRBV9; D: NA; DNA: TGTGCCAGCAGCGTAGGGGGTTTTACTGGAAACACCATATATTTT; CDR3: CASSVGGFTGNTIYF
size: NA; J: TRBJ1-4; length: 13; V: TRBV29-1; D: TRBD1; DNA: TGCAGCGCCGAAGGGGGCGAAATCGAAAAACTGTTTTTT; CDR3: CSAEGGEIEKLFF
size: NA; J: TRBJ1-2; length: 13; V: TRBV20-1; D: TRBD1; DNA: TGCAGTGCTAGAGGACAGGGTGAGGATGGCTACACCTTC; CDR3: CSARGQGEDGYTF
size: few; J: TRBJ1-1; length: 12; V: TRBV19; D: NA; DNA: TGTGCCAGTAGTAAGGCCTACACTGAAGCTTTCTTT; CDR3: CASSKAYTEAFF
size: many; J: TRBJ2-1; length: 18; V: TRBV6-2/TRBV6-3; D: TRBD2; DNA: TGTGCCAGCAGACACTTTCGACGCCTAGCGGACAAGTACAATGAGCAGTTCTTC; CDR3: CASRHFRRLADKYNEQFF
size: many; J: TRBJ2-1; length: 15; V: TRBV7-6; D: NA; DNA: TGTGCCAGCAGCCCTAGCCTGGCAGGGTCAGATGAGCAGTTCTTC; CDR3: CASSPSLAGSDEQFF
size: few; J: TRBJ1-1; length: 16; V: TRBV5-1; D: NA; DNA: TGCGCCAGCAGCTTGGAGGGTCGGGGATTCGACACTGAAGCTTTCTTT; CDR3: CASSLEGRGFDTEAFF
size: few; J: TRBJ1-1; length: 14; V: TRBV6-1; D: NA; DNA: TGTGCCAGCAGTGAGGATTGGACAGATCTCTCAGCTTTCTTT; CDR3: CASSEDWTDLSAFF
size: few; J: TRBJ2-2; length: 15; V: TRBV27; D: TRBD1; DNA: TGTGCCAGCAGAGGACAGGGGGCTTCAACCGGGGAGCTGTTTTTT; CDR3: CASRGQGASTGELFF
size: few; J: TRBJ2-5; length: 14; V: TRBV20-1; D: TRBD1; DNA: TGCAGTGCTAGAGCGGAAAGGGGGCTGGAGACCCAGTACTTC; CDR3: CSARAERGLETQYF
size: NA; J: TRBJ2-2; length: 14; V: TRBV9; D: TRBD1; DNA: TGTGCCAGCAGCCCTGGGACAGGGCCGGGGGGGCTGTTTTTT; CDR3: CASSPGTGPGGLFF
size: NA; J: TRBJ2-3; length: 17; V: TRBV7-8; D: TRBD2; DNA: TGTGCCAGCAGCTTCTCCGCCGGGACTAGCGGAGCAGATACGCAGTATTTT; CDR3: CASSFSAGTSGADTQYF
size: once; J: TRBJ2-4; length: 14; V: TRBV7-6; D: NA; DNA: TGTGCCAGCAGCCCCGGGGGTATCGGAAACATTCAGTACTTC; CDR3: CASSPGGIGNIQYF
size: many; J: TRBJ2-7; length: 10; V: TRBV21-1; D: NA; DNA: TGTGCCAGCAGCCCCTACGAGCAGTACTTC; CDR3: CASSPYEQYF
size: NA; J: TRBJ2-2; length: 16; V: TRBV7-9; D: NA; DNA: TGTGCCAGCAGCTTAGCTCCGGGGGCCCCCACCGGGGAGCTGTTTTTT; CDR3: CASSLAPGAPTGELFF
size: few; J: TRBJ2-1; length: 16; V: TRBV24-1; D: NA; DNA: TGTGCCACCAGTGATTTGGACACAGCAAGCTACAATGAGCAGTTCTTC; CDR3: CATSDLDTASYNEQFF
size: few; J: TRBJ2-3; length: 14; V: TRBV5-1; D: TRBD2; DNA: TGCGCCAGCAGCTTAGGACTAGTTTCAGATACGCAGTATTTT; CDR3: CASSLGLVSDTQYF
size: few; J: TRBJ2-1; length: 15; V: TRBV4-1; D: TRBD1; DNA: TGCGCCAGCAGCCTAGGAGAACAGGGGGCTGTTGAGCAGTTCTTC; CDR3: CASSLGEQGAVEQFF
size: few; J: TRBJ2-1; length: 16; V: TRBV7-8; D: TRBD2; DNA: TGTGCCAGCAGCCTGCGGGGACTAGCGGGAAACAATGAGCAGTTCTTC; CDR3: CASSLRGLAGNNEQFF
size: once; J: TRBJ2-7; length: 16; V: TRBV6-1; D: NA; DNA: TGTGCCAGCAGTGAAGCGCTTCCGGGGACCGCGTACGAGCAGTACTTC; CDR3: CASSEALPGTAYEQYF
size: NA; J: TRBJ2-1; length: 13; V: TRBV7-2; D: NA; DNA: TGTGCCAGCAGCTCCGCCCCCTACGATGAGCAGTTCTTC; CDR3: CASSSAPYDEQFF
size: NA; J: TRBJ2-7; length: 14; V: TRBV7-6; D: NA; DNA: TGTGCCAGCAGCTTAGGACCGGAATCCTACGAGCAGTACTTC; CDR3: CASSLGPESYEQYF
size: NA; J: TRBJ2-3; length: 16; V: TRBV3-1; D: NA; DNA: TGTGCCAGCAGCCAACCGGGCCCTGGGTTTCTCGATGCGCAGTATTTT; CDR3: CASSQPGPGFLDAQYF
size: NA; J: TRBJ2-7; length: 16; V: TRBV13; D: TRBD1; DNA: TGTGCCAGCAGCGAGATAACGACAGGGGCTAACTACGAGCAGTACTTC; CDR3: CASSEITTGANYEQYF
size: few; J: TRBJ2-5; length: 15; V: TRBV5-6; D: NA; DNA: TGTGCCAGCAGCTTGAAGGGGGGGGTCCCAGAGACCCAGTACTTC; CDR3: CASSLKGGVPETQYF
size: few; J: TRBJ2-7; length: 15; V: TRBV7-6; D: TRBD1; DNA: TGTGCCAGCAGCTTAGAGGGACAGCCACAATACGAGCAGTACTTC; CDR3: CASSLEGQPQYEQYF
size: NA; J: TRBJ1-2; length: 14; V: TRBV4-1; D: TRBD1; DNA: TGCGCCAGCGGTTCCGACAGGGAGGGCTATGGCTACACCTTC; CDR3: CASGSDREGYGYTF
size: NA; J: TRBJ2-5; length: 13; V: TRBV7-8; D: NA; DNA: TGTGCCAGCAGCACAACTAGACAAGAGACCCAGTACTTC; CDR3: CASSTTRQETQYF
size: NA; J: TRBJ2-7; length: 15; V: TRBV9; D: TRBD2; DNA: TGTGCCAGCAGCGCGACTAGCGGGAGTTCCTACGAGCAGTACTTC; CDR3: CASSATSGSSYEQYF
size: NA; J: TRBJ2-3; length: 17; V: TRBV27; D: NA; DNA: TGTGCCAGCAGTTTAAAGCGTCATCCCGCGGGCACAGATACGCAGTATTTT; CDR3: CASSLKRHPAGTDTQYF
size: few; J: TRBJ2-7; length: 13; V: TRBV24-1; D: NA; DNA: TGTGCCACCAGTGCAAGAAATTCCTACGAGCAGTACTTC; CDR3: CATSARNSYEQYF
size: few; J: TRBJ2-5; length: 12; V: TRBV29-1; D: NA; DNA: TGCAGCGTTGAAGACGACAGGGAGACCCAGTACTTC; CDR3: CSVEDDRETQYF
size: NA; J: TRBJ2-6; length: 17; V: TRBV7-9; D: NA; DNA: TGTGCCAGCAGCTTTGGCCGGGAACCCTCTGGGGCCAACGTCCTGACTTTC; CDR3: CASSFGREPSGANVLTF
size: NA; J: TRBJ1-5; length: 15; V: TRBV6-2/TRBV6-3; D: NA; DNA: TGTGCCAGCAGTTACGGCGTTAATAGCAATCAGCCCCAGCATTTT; CDR3: CASSYGVNSNQPQHF
size: few; J: TRBJ2-1; length: 19; V: TRBV23-1; D: NA; DNA: TGCGCCAGCAGTCTGGACAGGCCGGCGGGGACTAGAGCCTACAATGAGCAGTTCTTC; CDR3: CASSLDRPAGTRAYNEQFF
size: NA; J: TRBJ1-2; length: 13; V: TRBV7-8; D: NA; DNA: TGTGCCAGCAGCTTAGAAGGGCAGCGGGGCTACACCTTC; CDR3: CASSLEGQRGYTF
size: many; J: TRBJ2-7; length: 15; V: TRBV12-3/TRBV12-4; D: NA; DNA: TGTGCCAGCAGTGGGACCCAGGGGGGTGTCTACGAGCAGTACTTC; CDR3: CASSGTQGGVYEQYF
size: NA; J: TRBJ2-7; length: 15; V: TRBV5-1; D: TRBD1; DNA: TGCGCCAGCAGCTTGGGCGAGGGACAGGATTACGAGCAGTACTTC; CDR3: CASSLGEGQDYEQYF
size: NA; J: TRBJ1-1; length: 12; V: TRBV29-1; D: NA; DNA: TGCAGCGTCGTACAGGGAGGTACTGAAGCTTTCTTT; CDR3: CSVVQGGTEAFF
size: few; J: TRBJ2-7; length: 14; V: TRBV24-1; D: NA; DNA: TGTGCCACCAGTGATTCGGGACCCTCGGGGGAGCAGTACTTC; CDR3: CATSDSGPSGEQYF
size: NA; J: TRBJ2-7; length: 18; V: TRBV12-3/TRBV12-4; D: TRBD1; DNA: TGTGCCAGCAACAACGCACGGACAGGGGGCGTCGATGGCTACGAGCAGTACTTC; CDR3: CASNNARTGGVDGYEQYF
size: few; J: TRBJ1-2; length: 15; V: TRBV6-5; D: TRBD1; DNA: TGTGCCAGCAGTTCCGGTACCGGGACAGGGCATGGCTACACCTTC; CDR3: CASSSGTGTGHGYTF
size: few; J: TRBJ2-7; length: 14; V: TRBV30; D: TRBD1; DNA: TGTGCCTGGAGTACCGGGACAGGGTCCTACGAGCAGTACTTC; CDR3: CAWSTGTGSYEQYF
size: NA; J: TRBJ2-7; length: 13; V: TRBV18; D: NA; DNA: TGTGCCAGCTCCCTCGATGCGGTTGACGAGCAGTACTTC; CDR3: CASSLDAVDEQYF
size: few; J: TRBJ2-3; length: 15; V: TRBV29-1; D: TRBD2; DNA: TGCAGCGTCCAGGGACTAGCGGGAATCACAGATACGCAGTATTTT; CDR3: CSVQGLAGITDTQYF
size: NA; J: TRBJ1-1; length: 12; V: TRBV12-3/TRBV12-4; D: NA; DNA: TGTGCCAGCGGGGTCCGCTGGTTTGAAGCTTTCTTT; CDR3: CASGVRWFEAFF
size: few; J: TRBJ2-1; length: 15; V: TRBV5-1; D: TRBD2; DNA: TGCGCCAGCAGCGCGGGGGGCGGGGAAAATGATGAGCAGTTCTTC; CDR3: CASSAGGGENDEQFF